These 13 T cell receptor beta chains came from one sample sequenced in a study of a mutant IDH1 vaccine in newly diagnosed glioma. Assay: immunoSEQ multiplex PCR; the TCRdb copy retains only in-frame clones and omits some. The data hold 60,000 or so clones, with about 81% observed a single time. As to time point: week 23, last vaccination. All doses held 300 ug of mutant IDH1 20-mer peptide, with topical imiquimod. These TCRs are of unknown antigen specificity. The sample in question was PBMCs, obtained from a glioma patient whose treatment included an IDH1 peptide vaccine. These receptors were obtained from a woman aged 40 to 49 with glioma. Some clones in this sample may be carry-over from other donors' samples.

This clone was counted a single time. The chain is built from TRBV6-4 and TRBJ2-1; 10 bases fit TRBD2. The CDR3 extends over 14 amino acids. The germline gives CDR1 MRHNA, CDR2 SNTAGT. With 4 bases clipped from V and 7 bases from J, the junction kept 4 bases outside the gene matches. The DNA of the CDR3 is TGTGCCAGCAGTGTAGCGGGGGGTAGGAATGAGCAGTTCTTC. Translating gives CASSVAGGRNEQFF.

The genes are TRBV9 and TRBJ2-5, with 8 bases identical to TRBD2. This CDR3 has 14 amino acids. Unmatched junction bases numbered 2, after V lost 3 bases and J lost 1 base. From germline, CDR1 is SGDLS and CDR2 YYNGEE. This CDR3 is CASSGGTSQETQYF. The DNA for the CDR3 is TGTGCCAGCAGCGGCGGGACTAGCCAAGAGACCCAGTACTTC.

The chain joins TRBV6-5 to TRBJ1-5; a weak D match, TRBD1 (5 bases). V was clipped by 6 bases and J by 2 bases, with 11 bases between them. The CDR3 covers 14 residues. Germline V gives CDR1 MNHEY, CDR2 SVGAGI. CDR3 sequence reads: CASRTREGNQPQHF. In DNA form, the CDR3 reads TGTGCCAGCAGGACCAGGGAGGGCAATCAGCCCCAGCATTTT.

There are a few counts of this clone. This chain connects TRBV7-2 to TRBJ1-4; the match to TRBD1 covers 9 bases. Looked up from germline, CDR1 is SGHTA and CDR2 is FQGNSA. The CDR3 is 15 amino acids. With V trimmed by 5 bases and J by 11 bases, 12 bases remained unmatched. The CDR3 is CASSALGDRVRKLFF. The DNA for the CDR3 is TGTGCCAGCAGCGCCCTAGGGGACAGGGTGAGGAAACTGTTTTTT.

The chain employs TRBV25-1 and TRBJ2-7; TRBD2 matches at 7 bases. J was trimmed by 2 bases and V by 4 bases; bases with no gene match: 5. The CDR3 is 14 amino acids. Germline CDR1 MGHDK, CDR2 SYGVNS. CDR3 sequence (DNA): TGTGCCAGCAGTGTGGCTAGCGGACCCTACGAGCAGTACTTC. Its protein is CASSVASGPYEQYF.

The chain is built from TRBV19 and TRBJ1-1; TRBD1 might be the D (5 bases). The CDR3 runs 14 residues. Germline CDR1 and CDR2: LNHDA and SQIVND (reference sequence). V shed 5 bases and J shed 5 bases, with 15 bases lying between them. CDR3 DNA: TGTGCCAGTAGTCTTCCCAGGGATCCTACTGAAGCTTTCTTT. Residues: CASSLPRDPTEAFF.

The rearrangement joins TRBV5-1 to TRBJ1-2; perhaps TRBD1 as D (5 bases). V was cut by 3 bases and J by 8 bases, with 11 bases left in between. Germline V gene lookup returns CDR1 SGHRS and CDR2 YFSETQ. The CDR3 spans 12 residues. CDR3 in DNA: TGCGCCAGCAGCTCCGGGACCGGCGGCTACACCTTC. Amino acid sequence: CASSSGTGGYTF.

The J gene is TRBJ1-1, the V gene TRBV2; D ambiguous. Trimming took 7 bases from V and 5 from J, leaving 14 bases between them. The V gene's germline CDR1 is SNHLY and CDR2 FYNNEI. CDR3 length: 13 amino acids. This CDR3 is CASIPKKGTEAFF. CDR3 bases: TGTGCCAGCATCCCAAAGAAAGGGACTGAAGCTTTCTTT.

This chain uses TRBV5-6 with TRBJ1-2; D may be TRBD1 (5 bases). CDR3 size: 14 residues. Trimming shortened V by 4 bases and J by 4 bases, and 14 bases separated the two germline ends. Germline V lookup: CDR1 SGHDT, CDR2 YYEEEE. The DNA of the CDR3 is TGTGCCAGCAGCCAGGGCCCTTCTCTCTATGGCTACACCTTC. The encoded protein is CASSQGPSLYGYTF. Together with reference TRBV5-6 and TRBJ1-2, the CDR3 gives the full variable domain: DAGVTQSPTHLIKTRGQQVTLRCSPKSGHDTVSWYQQALGQGPQFIFQYYEEEERQRGNFPDRFSGHQFPNYSSELNVNALLLGDSALYLCASSQGPSLYGYTFGSGTRLTVV.

This clone was seen a handful of times. The CDR3 DNA follows: TGTGCCAGTCGTTGGGACACTGAAGCTTTCTTT. This gives the protein CASRWDTEAFF. The rearrangement links TRBV25-1 to TRBJ1-1; D remains unclear. The CDR3 totals 11 residues. V dropped 9 bases and J dropped 3 bases, with 8 bases sitting between them. Germline CDR1 and CDR2: MGHDK and SYGVNS. Combining the CDR3 with reference TRBV25-1 and TRBJ1-1 gives the whole variable domain EADIYQTPRYLVIGTGKKITLECSQTMGHDKMYWYQQDPGMELHLIHYSYGVNSTEKGDLSSESTVSRIRTEHFPLTLESARPSHTSQYLCASRWDTEAFFGQGTRLTVV.

The V call is TRBV7-9, the J call TRBJ2-1; D is unclear. There are 17 residues in the CDR3. Per the germline V gene, CDR1 is SEHNR and CDR2 is FQNEAQ (reference sequence). V was clipped by 4 bases and J by 0 bases, with 16 bases between them. CDR3 DNA: TGTGCCAGCAGCTCACGTATCCCACCCTTCTCCTACAATGAGCAGTTCTTC. Translated, it gives CASSSRIPPFSYNEQFF.

This chain connects TRBV6-1 to TRBJ1-2; D is perhaps TRBD1 (5 bases). This CDR3 has 13 residues. Per the germline V gene, CDR1 is MNHNS and CDR2 is SASEGT. V was cut by 2 bases and J by 9 bases, with 13 bases left in between. In nucleotides, the CDR3 is TGTGCCAGCAGTGAACAGGGTTCGGGTAGCTACACCTTC. Amino acids: CASSEQGSGSYTF.

The J gene is TRBJ1-3, the V gene TRBV10-3; TRBD1 might be the D (6 bases). V was trimmed by 10 bases and J by 0 bases, leaving 10 bases between them. This CDR3 contains 13 residues. Looked up from germline, CDR1 is ENHRY and CDR2 is SYGVKD. The CDR3 coding sequence is TGTGCCACCTGGGACACCTCTGGAAACACCATATATTTT. It codes for CATWDTSGNTIYF.